The present entry profiles one T cell receptor beta chain with its context. This clonotype appeared a few times. No cognate antigen has been identified for it. This sequence may be a read error, since a much larger clone differs from it by one base. The source of the sample is a study of CD8+CD57+ T cells in acquired aplastic anemia (dated by TCRdb to about 2018). With regard to the full study: On average, sorted CD4+ and CD8+ cells yielded around 3.5 ug of extracted DNA, with a range of roughly 0.19 to 27.4 ug. A CD8+CD57+ expansion meant a frequency higher than the mean frequency seen in healthy subjects. What the work shows at the level of the full study, not this receptor alone: CD8+ Simpson's diversity did not differ significantly between patients and healthy controls (P=0.060). Although 25 to 30 CD8+ CDR3 sequences were shared by patients and controls, these sequences appeared highly expressed in patients and within the immunodominant clones of patients.

Genomic DNA was used as template for profiling of TCR beta VDJ combinations and CDR3 sequences. An Illumina HiSeq 2000 was used for TCR repertoire sequencing. Concerning the study's data processing: TRBV/TRBJ rearrangement plots, CDR3 size and DJ length profiles, and Simpson's diversity index were used to assess repertoires. The immunodominant clone was defined as the most abundant DNA sequence in deep sequencing data. CDR3 amino acid sequences were checked for sharing across subjects and were also compared against the VDJdb database and published repertoires. TCRdb reprocessed the public reads (quality trimming at Q25 with fastp, clone calling with MiXCR) and kept in-frame beta chains. Entries that share a CDR3 protein sequence are merged under the most common genes and DNA. Here the V and J calls rest on TCRdb's processing, not on the authors' analysis. The sample table lists some 160,000 distinct CDR3 sequences, 45% to 55% of them with a count of one. Jointly, the top ten make up under 35% of the sample.

The patients picked for sequencing were ones in whom flow cytometry had shown an expansion of CD8+CD57+ cells. Every patient had severe acquired aplastic anemia, diagnosed using the International Study of Aplastic Anemia and Agranulocytosis and Camitta criteria. Patients had received no therapy at the time of blood sampling. The study deep-sequenced TCR repertoires of sorted CD4+ and CD8+ blood T cells from severe aplastic anemia patients and healthy subjects. Patients were enrolled under clinicaltrials.gov protocols 00001620, 01623167, 00001397, 00071045, 00081523 and 00961064 in the USA. Ficoll-Paque density gradient centrifugation was used to isolate peripheral blood mononuclear cells. Before DNA extraction, CD4+ and CD8+ T cells were sorted by FACS or by magnetic beads. The CDR3 sequence holds 14 residues, the cysteine and phenylalanine included. The retained sequence is limited to the CDR3, 42 bases, with the frame set at the first base. The germline V gene provides CDR1 SGDLS and CDR2 YYNGEE. The V and J ends are trimmed by 0 bases and 4 bases, leaving 11 bases between them.

The sequence was obtained from a human donor with aplastic anemia. The rearrangement combines TRBV9 with TRBJ2-7; the D call is possibly TRBD1 or TRBD2, each sharing 6 bases. Sequences were obtained from sorted CD4+, CD8+, or CD8+CD57+ T cells (not recorded which) from PBMCs. The CDR3 region: CASSVGGAEYEQYF. The nucleotides are TGTGCCAGCAGCGTAGGGGGGGCCGAGTACGAGCAGTACTTC.